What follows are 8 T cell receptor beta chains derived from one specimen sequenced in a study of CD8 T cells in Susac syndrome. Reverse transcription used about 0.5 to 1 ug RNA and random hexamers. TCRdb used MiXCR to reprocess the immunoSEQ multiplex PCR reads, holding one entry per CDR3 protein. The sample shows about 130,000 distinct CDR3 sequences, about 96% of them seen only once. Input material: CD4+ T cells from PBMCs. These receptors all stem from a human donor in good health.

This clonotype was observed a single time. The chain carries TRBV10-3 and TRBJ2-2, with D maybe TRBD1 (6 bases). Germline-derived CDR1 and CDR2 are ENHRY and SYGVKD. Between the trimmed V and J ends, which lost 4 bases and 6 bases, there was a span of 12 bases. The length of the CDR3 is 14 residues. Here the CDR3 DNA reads TGTGCCATCAGTGTAACCCGGACAGCCGGGGAGCTGTTTTTT. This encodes CAISVTRTAGELFF.

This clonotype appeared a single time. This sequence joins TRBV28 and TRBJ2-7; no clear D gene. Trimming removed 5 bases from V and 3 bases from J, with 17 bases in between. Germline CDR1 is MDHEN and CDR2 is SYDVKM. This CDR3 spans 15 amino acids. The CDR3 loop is CASSPGPPRLYEQYF. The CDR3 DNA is TGTGCCAGCAGTCCCGGGCCGCCGCGGCTCTACGAGCAGTACTTC.

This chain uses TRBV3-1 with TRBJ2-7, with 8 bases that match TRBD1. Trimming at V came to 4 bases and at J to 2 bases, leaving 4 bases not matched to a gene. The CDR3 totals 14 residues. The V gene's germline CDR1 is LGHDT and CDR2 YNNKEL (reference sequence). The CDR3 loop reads CASSRQGATYEQYF. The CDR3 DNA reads TGTGCCAGCAGCCGTCAGGGGGCGACCTACGAGCAGTACTTC.

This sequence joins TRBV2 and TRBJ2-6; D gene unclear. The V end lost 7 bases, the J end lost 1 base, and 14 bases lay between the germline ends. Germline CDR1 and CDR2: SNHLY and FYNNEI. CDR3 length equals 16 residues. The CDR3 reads CASTIGLGSGANVLTF. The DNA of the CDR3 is TGTGCCAGCACCATCGGCTTGGGGTCTGGGGCCAACGTCCTGACTTTC. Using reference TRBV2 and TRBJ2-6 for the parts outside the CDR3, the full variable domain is EPEVTQTPSHQVTQMGQEVILRCVPISNHLYFYWYRQILGQKVEFLVSFYNNEISEKSEIFDDQFSVERPDGSNFTLKIRSTKLEDSAMYFCASTIGLGSGANVLTFGAGSRLTVL.

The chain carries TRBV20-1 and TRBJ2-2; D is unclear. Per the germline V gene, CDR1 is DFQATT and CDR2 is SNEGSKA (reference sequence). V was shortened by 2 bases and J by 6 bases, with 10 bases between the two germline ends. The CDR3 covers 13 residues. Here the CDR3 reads CSARPTVAGELFF. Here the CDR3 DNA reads TGCAGTGCTAGACCCACAGTAGCCGGGGAGCTGTTTTTT.

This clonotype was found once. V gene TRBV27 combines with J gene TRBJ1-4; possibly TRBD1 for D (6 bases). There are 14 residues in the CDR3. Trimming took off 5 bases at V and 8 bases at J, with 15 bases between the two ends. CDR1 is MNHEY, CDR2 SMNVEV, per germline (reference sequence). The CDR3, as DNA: TGTGCCAGCAGTCGGACGATGACAGGCGAAAAACTGTTTTTT. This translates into CASSRTMTGEKLFF.

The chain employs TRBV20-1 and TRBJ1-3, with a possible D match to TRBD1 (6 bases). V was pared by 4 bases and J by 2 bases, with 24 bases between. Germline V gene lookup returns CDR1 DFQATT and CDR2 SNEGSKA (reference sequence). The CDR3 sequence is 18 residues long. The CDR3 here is CSAKGSGSQGPAGNTIYF. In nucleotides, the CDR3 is TGCAGTGCTAAGGGTTCCGGCTCACAGGGACCGGCTGGAAACACCATATATTTT.

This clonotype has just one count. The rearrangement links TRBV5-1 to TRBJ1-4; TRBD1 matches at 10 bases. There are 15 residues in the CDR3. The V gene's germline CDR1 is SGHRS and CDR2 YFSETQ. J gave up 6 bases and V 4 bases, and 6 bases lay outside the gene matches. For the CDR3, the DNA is TGCGCCAGCAGCGAATCCGGGACAGGGGATGAAAAACTGTTTTTT. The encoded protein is CASSESGTGDEKLFF.